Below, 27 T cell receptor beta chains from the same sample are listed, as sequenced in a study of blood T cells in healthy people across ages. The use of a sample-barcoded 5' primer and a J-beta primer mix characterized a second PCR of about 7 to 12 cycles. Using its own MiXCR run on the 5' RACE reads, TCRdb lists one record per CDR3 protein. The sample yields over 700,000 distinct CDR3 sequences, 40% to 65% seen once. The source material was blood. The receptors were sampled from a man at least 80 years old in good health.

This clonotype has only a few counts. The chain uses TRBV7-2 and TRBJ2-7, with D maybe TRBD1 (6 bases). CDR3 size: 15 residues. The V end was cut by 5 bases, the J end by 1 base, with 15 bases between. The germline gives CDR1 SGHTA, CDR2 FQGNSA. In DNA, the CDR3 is TGTGCCAGCAGCCTCCAGACAGGTGGTTCCTACGAGCAGTACTTC. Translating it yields CASSLQTGGSYEQYF.

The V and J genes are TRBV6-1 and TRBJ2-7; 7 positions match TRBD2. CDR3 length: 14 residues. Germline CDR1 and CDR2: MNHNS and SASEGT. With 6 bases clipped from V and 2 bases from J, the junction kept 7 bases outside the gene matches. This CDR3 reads CASSPRGLTYEQYF. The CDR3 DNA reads TGTGCCAGCAGCCCGCGGGGACTAACCTACGAGCAGTACTTC.

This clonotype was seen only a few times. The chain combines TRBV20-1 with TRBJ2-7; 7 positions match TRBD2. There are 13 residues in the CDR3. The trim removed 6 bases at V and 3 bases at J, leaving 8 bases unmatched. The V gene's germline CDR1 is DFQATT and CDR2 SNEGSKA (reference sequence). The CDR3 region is CSAPLATVYEQYF. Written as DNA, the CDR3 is TGCAGTGCCCCACTAGCGACTGTCTACGAGCAGTACTTC.

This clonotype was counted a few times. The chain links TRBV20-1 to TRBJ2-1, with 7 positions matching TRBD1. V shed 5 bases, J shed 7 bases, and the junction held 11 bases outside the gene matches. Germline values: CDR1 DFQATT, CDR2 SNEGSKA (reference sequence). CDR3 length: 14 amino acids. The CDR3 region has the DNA TGCAGTGCTCACCGGGACAGCTTGGGAAATGAGCAGTTCTTC. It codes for CSAHRDSLGNEQFF.

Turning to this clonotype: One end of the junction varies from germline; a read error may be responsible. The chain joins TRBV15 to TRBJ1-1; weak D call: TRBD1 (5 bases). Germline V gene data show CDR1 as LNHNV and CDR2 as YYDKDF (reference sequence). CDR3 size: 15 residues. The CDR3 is CATGRDGTLNTEAFF. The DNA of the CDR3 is TGTGCCACCGGCAGAGATGGGACTTTGAACACTGAAGCTTTCTTT.

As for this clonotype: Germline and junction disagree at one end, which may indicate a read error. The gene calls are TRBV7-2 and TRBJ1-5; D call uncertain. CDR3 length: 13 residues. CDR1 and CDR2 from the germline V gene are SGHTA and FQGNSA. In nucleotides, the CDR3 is TGTGCCGGCAGCTTAGGGTACAACCAGCCCCAGCATTTT. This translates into CAGSLGYNQPQHF.

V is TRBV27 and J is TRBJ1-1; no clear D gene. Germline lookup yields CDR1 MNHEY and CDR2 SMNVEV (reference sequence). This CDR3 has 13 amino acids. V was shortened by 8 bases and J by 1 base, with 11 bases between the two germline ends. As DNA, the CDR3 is TGTGCCAGCGGCCGACATGCGAACACTGAAGCTTTCTTT. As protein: CASGRHANTEAFF.

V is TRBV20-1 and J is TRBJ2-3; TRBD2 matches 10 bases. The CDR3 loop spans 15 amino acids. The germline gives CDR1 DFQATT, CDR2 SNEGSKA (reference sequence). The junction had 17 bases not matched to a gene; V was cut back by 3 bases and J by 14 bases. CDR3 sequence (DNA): TGCAGTGCTAGGATCCCTAGCGGGAGTTCCAGATACGCGTATTTT. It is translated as CSARIPSGSSRYAYF.

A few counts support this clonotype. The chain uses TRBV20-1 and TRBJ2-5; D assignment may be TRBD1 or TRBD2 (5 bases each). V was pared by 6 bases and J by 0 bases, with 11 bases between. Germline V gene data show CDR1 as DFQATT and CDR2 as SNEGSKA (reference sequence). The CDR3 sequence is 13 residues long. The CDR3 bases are TGCAGTGCGCTGGGACGGTACCAAGAGACCCAGTACTTC. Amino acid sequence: CSALGRYQETQYF.

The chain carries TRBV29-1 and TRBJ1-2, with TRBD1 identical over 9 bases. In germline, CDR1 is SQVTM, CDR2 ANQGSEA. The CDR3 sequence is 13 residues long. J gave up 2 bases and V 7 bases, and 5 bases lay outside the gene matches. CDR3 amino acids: CSGWTGENYGYTF. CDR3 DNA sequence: TGCAGCGGCTGGACAGGGGAGAACTATGGCTACACCTTC.

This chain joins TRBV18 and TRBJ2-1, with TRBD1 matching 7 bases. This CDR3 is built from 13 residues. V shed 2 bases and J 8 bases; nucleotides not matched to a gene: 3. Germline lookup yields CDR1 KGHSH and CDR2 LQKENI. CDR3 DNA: TGTGCCAGCTCACCAGGACAGGCCTATGAGCAGTTCTTC. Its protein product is CASSPGQAYEQFF.

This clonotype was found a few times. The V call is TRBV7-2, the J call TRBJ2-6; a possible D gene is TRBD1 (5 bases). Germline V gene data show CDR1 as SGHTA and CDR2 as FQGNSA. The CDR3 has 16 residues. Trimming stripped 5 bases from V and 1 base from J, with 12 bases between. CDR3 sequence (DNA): TGTGCCAGCAGCCCCGACAGAGAGTCTGGGGCCAACGTCCTGACTTTC. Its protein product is CASSPDRESGANVLTF.

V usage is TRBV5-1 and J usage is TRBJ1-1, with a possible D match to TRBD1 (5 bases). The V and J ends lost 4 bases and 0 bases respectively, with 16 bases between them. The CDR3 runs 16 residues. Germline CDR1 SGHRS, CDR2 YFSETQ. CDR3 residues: CASSAGRLLMNTEAFF. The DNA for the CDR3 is TGCGCCAGCAGCGCGGGACGCCTGCTCATGAACACTGAAGCTTTCTTT.

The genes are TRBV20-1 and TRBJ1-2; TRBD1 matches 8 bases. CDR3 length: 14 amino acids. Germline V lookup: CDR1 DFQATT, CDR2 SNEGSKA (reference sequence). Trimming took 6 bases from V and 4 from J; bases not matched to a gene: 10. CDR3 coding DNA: TGCAGTGCCAAGCCCTCAACAGGGGGCTATGGCTACACCTTC. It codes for CSAKPSTGGYGYTF.

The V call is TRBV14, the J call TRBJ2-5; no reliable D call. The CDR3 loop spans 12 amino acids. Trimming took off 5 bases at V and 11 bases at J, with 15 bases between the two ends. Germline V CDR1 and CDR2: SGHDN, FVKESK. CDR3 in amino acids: CASSDERAIQYF. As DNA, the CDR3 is TGTGCCAGCAGCGATGAACGGGCTATTCAGTACTTC.

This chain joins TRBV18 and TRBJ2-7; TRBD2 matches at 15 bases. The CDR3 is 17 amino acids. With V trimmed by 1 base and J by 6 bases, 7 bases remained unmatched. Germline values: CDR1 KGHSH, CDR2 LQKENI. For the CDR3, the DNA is TGTGCCAGCTCACCACGTCCCACGGGACTAGCGGGAGGCGAGCAGTACTTC. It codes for CASSPRPTGLAGGEQYF.

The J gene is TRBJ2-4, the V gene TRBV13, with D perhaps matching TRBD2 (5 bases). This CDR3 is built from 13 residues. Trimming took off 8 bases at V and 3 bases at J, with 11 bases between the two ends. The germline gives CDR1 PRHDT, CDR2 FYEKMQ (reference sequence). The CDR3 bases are TGTGCCAGCTTTCGGCGGGTCAAAAACATTCAGTACTTC. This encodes CASFRRVKNIQYF.

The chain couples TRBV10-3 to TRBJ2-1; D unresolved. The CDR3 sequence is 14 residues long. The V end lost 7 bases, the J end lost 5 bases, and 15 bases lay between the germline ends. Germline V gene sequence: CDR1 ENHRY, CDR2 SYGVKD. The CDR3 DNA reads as TGTGCCATCAACGGCCAGGTCCATGACAATGAGCAGTTCTTC. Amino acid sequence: CAINGQVHDNEQFF.

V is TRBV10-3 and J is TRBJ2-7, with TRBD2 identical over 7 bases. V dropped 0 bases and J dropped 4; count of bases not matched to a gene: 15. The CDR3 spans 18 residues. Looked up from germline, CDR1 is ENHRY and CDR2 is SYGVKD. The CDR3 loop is CAISESQPLLVGGYEQYF. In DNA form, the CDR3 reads TGTGCCATCAGTGAGTCCCAACCCCTACTAGTGGGAGGGTACGAGCAGTACTTC.

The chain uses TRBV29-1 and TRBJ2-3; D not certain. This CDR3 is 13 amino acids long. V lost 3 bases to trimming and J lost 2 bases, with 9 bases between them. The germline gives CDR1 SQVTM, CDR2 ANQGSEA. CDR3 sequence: CSVERQITDTQYF. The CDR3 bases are TGCAGCGTTGAGCGGCAGATCACAGATACGCAGTATTTT.

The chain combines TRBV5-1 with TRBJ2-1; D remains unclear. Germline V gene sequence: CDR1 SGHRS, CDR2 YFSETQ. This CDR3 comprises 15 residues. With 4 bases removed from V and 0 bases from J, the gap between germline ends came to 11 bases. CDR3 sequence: CASSPNADSYNEQFF. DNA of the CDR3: TGCGCCAGCAGCCCTAATGCGGACTCCTACAATGAGCAGTTCTTC.

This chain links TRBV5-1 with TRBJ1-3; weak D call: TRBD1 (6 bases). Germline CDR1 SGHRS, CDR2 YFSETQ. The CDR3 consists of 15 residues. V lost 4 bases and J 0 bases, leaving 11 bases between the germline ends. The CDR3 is CASSADRLSGNTIYF. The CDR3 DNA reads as TGCGCCAGCAGCGCGGACAGACTCTCTGGAAACACCATATATTTT.

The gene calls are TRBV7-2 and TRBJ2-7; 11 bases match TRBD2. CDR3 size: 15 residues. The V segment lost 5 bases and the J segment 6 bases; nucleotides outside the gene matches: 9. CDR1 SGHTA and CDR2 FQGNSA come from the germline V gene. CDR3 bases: TGTGCCAGCAGCATTGGCCTAGCGGGAGGCGGCGAGCAGTACTTC. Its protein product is CASSIGLAGGGEQYF.

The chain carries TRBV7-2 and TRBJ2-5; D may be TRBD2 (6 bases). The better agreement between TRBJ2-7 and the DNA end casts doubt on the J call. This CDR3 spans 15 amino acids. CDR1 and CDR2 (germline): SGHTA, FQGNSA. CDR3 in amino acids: CASRERLVGPYEQYF. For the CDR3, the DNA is TGTGCCAGCAGAGAGAGACTAGTGGGCCCCTACGAGCAGTACTTC.

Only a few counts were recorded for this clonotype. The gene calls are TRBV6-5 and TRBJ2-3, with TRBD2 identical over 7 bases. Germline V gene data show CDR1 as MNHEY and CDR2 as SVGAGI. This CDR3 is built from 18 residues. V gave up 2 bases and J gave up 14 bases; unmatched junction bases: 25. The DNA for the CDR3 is TGTGCCAGCAGTTACCTACGTTTGAGGGAGGGCCTCGGCAGATACGCGTATTTT. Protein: CASSYLRLREGLGRYAYF.

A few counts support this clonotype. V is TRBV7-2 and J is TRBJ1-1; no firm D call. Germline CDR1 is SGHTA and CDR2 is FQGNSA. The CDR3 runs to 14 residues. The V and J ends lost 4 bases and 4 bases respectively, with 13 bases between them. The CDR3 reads CASSSRSVGTEAFF. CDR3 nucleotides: TGTGCCAGCAGCTCCCGGTCGGTGGGCACTGAAGCTTTCTTT.

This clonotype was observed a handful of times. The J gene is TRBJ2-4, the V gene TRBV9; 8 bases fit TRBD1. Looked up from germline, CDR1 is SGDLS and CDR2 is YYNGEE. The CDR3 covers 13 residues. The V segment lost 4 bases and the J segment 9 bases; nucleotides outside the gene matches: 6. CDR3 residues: CASSPGGKAIQYF. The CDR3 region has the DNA TGTGCCAGCAGCCCAGGGGGCAAGGCCATTCAGTACTTC.